The 19 T cell receptor beta chains presented below share a single source sample, sequenced in a study of T cells in narcolepsy. Only in-frame clones appear in the TCRdb table, and some are missing; sequencing was by immunoSEQ multiplex PCR. The sample gives around 30,000 clones, over 65% of which show up once; around 2.5% is in the top ten. The sequencing input was memory (CD45RA-) CD4+ T cells from blood. The receptor source for this set is a human donor in good health.

Remarks on this clone: Lacking the conserved final phenylalanine or tryptophan, this CDR3 likely reflects a read error. The chain carries TRBV7-9 and TRBJ1-2; no definite D call. In germline, CDR1 is SEHNR, CDR2 FQNEAQ (reference sequence). CDR3 length: 13 amino acids. Trimming stripped 5 bases from V and 4 bases from J, with 11 bases between. The CDR3 nucleotides are TGTGCCAGCAGCCGCGACGGACTCTATGGCTACACCTCC. It encodes CASSRDGLYGYTS.

This clone was detected once. The gene calls are TRBV6-6 and TRBJ2-7; a possible D gene is TRBD2 (7 bases). This CDR3 contains 13 residues. CDR1 is MNHNY, CDR2 SVGAGI, per germline (reference sequence). Trimming pared 8 bases from V and 6 bases from J, leaving 17 bases between. The CDR3 loop is CASGRGQSSEQYF. DNA for the CDR3: TGTGCCAGCGGGCGGGGGCAATCGAGCGAGCAGTACTTC.

Only a few counts were recorded for this clone. This sequence joins TRBV11-2 and TRBJ1-3; D gene ambiguous. CDR1 is SGHAT and CDR2 is FQNNGV in the germline V gene. Trimming removed 4 bases from V and 1 base from J, with 5 bases in between. CDR3 length equals 13 residues. The CDR3 region has the DNA TGTGCCAGCAGCTGGGGATCTGGAAACACCATATATTTT. This sequence encodes CASSWGSGNTIYF.

This clone was picked up a small number of times. This rearrangement joins TRBV5-6 to TRBJ1-5; TRBD1 agrees at 10 bases. V was clipped by 5 bases and J by 6 bases; unmatched bases: 5. Germline V gives CDR1 SGHDT, CDR2 YYEEEE. The CDR3 length is 14 residues. CDR3 nucleotide sequence: TGTGCCAGCAGTGGGACAGGGGTCGGTCAGCCCCAGCATTTT. It specifies CASSGTGVGQPQHF. Based on the CDR3 plus reference TRBV5-6 and TRBJ1-5, the full variable domain is DAGVTQSPTHLIKTRGQQVTLRCSPKSGHDTVSWYQQALGQGPQFIFQYYEEEERQRGNFPDRFSGHQFPNYSSELNVNALLLGDSALYLCASSGTGVGQPQHFGDGTRLSIL.

The chain has TRBV5-6 and TRBJ2-7; D not certain. Deletions cut 0 bases from V and 5 bases from J, with 3 bases between. Germline CDR1 is SGHDT and CDR2 is YYEEEE. The CDR3 has 11 amino acids. This chain's CDR3 is CASSLEDEQYF. CDR3 DNA: TGTGCCAGCAGCTTGGAGGACGAGCAGTACTTC.

The gene calls are TRBV9 and TRBJ1-3; 7 positions agree with TRBD1. Germline CDR1 SGDLS, CDR2 YYNGEE. J gave up 0 bases and V 0 bases, and 0 bases lay outside the gene matches. This CDR3 region has 15 residues. The CDR3: CASSVGDSSGNTIYF. CDR3 nucleotides: TGTGCCAGCAGCGTAGGGGACAGCTCTGGAAACACCATATATTTT.

V gene TRBV27 combines with J gene TRBJ2-3; TRBD1 agrees at 8 bases. The CDR3 consists of 14 residues. Germline values: CDR1 MNHEY, CDR2 SMNVEV (reference sequence). Unmatched junction bases numbered 4, after V lost 6 bases and J lost 2 bases. CDR3 residues: CASSMDRVTDTQYF. The DNA of the CDR3 is TGTGCCAGCAGCATGGACAGGGTCACAGATACGCAGTATTTT.

In nucleotides, the CDR3 is TGTGCCAGCCACGGAAGATCCAACGAGCAGTACTTC. Amino acid sequence: CASHGRSNEQYF. This chain uses TRBV11-3 with TRBJ2-7; D is unresolved. The V end lost 8 bases, the J end lost 5 bases, and 13 bases lay between the germline ends. CDR1 is SGHNT and CDR2 is YENEEA in the germline V gene. The CDR3 contains 12 residues.

This chain links TRBV7-2 with TRBJ2-1; 7 bases fit TRBD2. In germline, CDR1 is SGHTA, CDR2 FQGNSA. V trimming: 5 bases; J trimming: 2 bases; junction bases outside the gene matches: 6. The length of the CDR3 is 15 residues. DNA of the CDR3: TGTGCCAGCAGCAAAGCTAGCGGCCCCTACAATGAGCAGTTCTTC. Translating it yields CASSKASGPYNEQFF.

The chain uses TRBV6-5 and TRBJ2-7, with 7 nucleotides matching TRBD1. The CDR3 is made up of 13 amino acids. In germline, CDR1 is MNHEY, CDR2 SVGAGI. Losses at the gene ends were 7 bases for V and 2 bases for J; bases not matched to a gene: 5. The CDR3 protein is CASKGGGTYEQYF. DNA of the CDR3: TGTGCCAGCAAAGGGGGCGGAACCTACGAGCAGTACTTC.

In its sample, this clone was seen once. The genes are TRBV7-9 and TRBJ2-2, with D possibly being TRBD1 (6 bases). Looked up from germline, CDR1 is SEHNR and CDR2 is FQNEAQ (reference sequence). CDR3 length equals 15 residues. V gave up 4 bases and J gave up 0 bases, with 9 bases separating them. CDR3 sequence (DNA): TGTGCCAGCAGCTCCGACAGGCCGAACACCGGGGAGCTGTTTTTT. Residues: CASSSDRPNTGELFF. Complete variable domain (other parts from reference TRBV7-9 and TRBJ2-2): DTGVSQNPRHKITKRGQNVTFRCDPISEHNRLYWYRQTLGQGPEFLTYFQNEAQLEKSRLLSDRFSAERPKGSFSTLEIQRTEQGDSAMYLCASSSDRPNTGELFFGEGSRLTVL.

This chain's CDR3 is CASSYNYGYTF. CDR3 DNA: TGTGCCAGCAGCTATAACTATGGCTACACCTTC. The chain uses TRBV11-1 and TRBJ1-2; D remains unclear. Trimming took off 4 bases at V and 1 base at J, with 1 base between the two ends. The CDR3 contains 11 residues. The germline gives CDR1 SGHAT, CDR2 FQDESV (reference sequence).

V usage is TRBV7-2 and J usage is TRBJ2-1; D unclear. The CDR3 covers 12 residues. Germline CDR1 is SGHTA and CDR2 is FQGNSA. The V and J ends lost 1 base and 8 bases respectively, with 6 bases between them. Here the CDR3 reads CASSLGLHEQFF. The DNA of the CDR3 is TGTGCCAGCAGCTTAGGTCTCCATGAGCAGTTCTTC. The full variable domain, in which reference TRBV7-2 and TRBJ2-1 provide the parts outside the CDR3, is GAGVSQSPSNKVTEKGKDVELRCDPISGHTALYWYRQSLGQGLEFLIYFQGNSAPDKSGLPSDRFSAERTGGSVSTLTIQRTQQEDSAVYLCASSLGLHEQFFGPGTRLTVL.

The rearrangement uses TRBV6-1 and TRBJ1-2, with a possible D match to TRBD1 (5 bases). Per the germline V gene, CDR1 is MNHNS and CDR2 is SASEGT. V gave up 7 bases and J gave up 4 bases, with 16 bases separating them. The CDR3 loop spans 14 amino acids. CDR3 sequence (DNA): TGTGCCAGCATACCGGGACGGGAGCTCTATGGCTACACCTTC. This sequence encodes CASIPGRELYGYTF.

This clone was seen a few times. The chain recombines TRBV6-6 with TRBJ2-1; 10 bases agree with TRBD1. The CDR3 runs 14 residues. Unmatched junction bases numbered 6, after V lost 7 bases and J lost 6 bases. The germline CDR1 and CDR2 sequences are MNHNY and SVGAGI (reference sequence). The CDR3 DNA reads TGTGCCAGCACCCGACAGGGGGCGGGCAATGAGCAGTTCTTC. It specifies CASTRQGAGNEQFF.

The chain is built from TRBV5-1 and TRBJ1-1; tentative D call: TRBD1 (5 bases). Trimming stripped 3 bases from V and 1 base from J, with 10 bases between. Germline assignment: CDR1 SGHRS and CDR2 YFSETQ. The CDR3 totals 14 residues. The CDR3: CASSWGTGNTEAFF. For the CDR3, the DNA is TGCGCCAGCAGCTGGGGGACGGGGAACACTGAAGCTTTCTTT. The full variable domain, its missing parts supplied by reference TRBV5-1 and TRBJ1-1, is KAGVTQTPRYLIKTRGQQVTLSCSPISGHRSVSWYQQTPGQGLQFLFEYFSETQRNKGNFPGRFSGRQFSNSRSEMNVSTLELGDSALYLCASSWGTGNTEAFFGQGTRLTVV.

The rearrangement joins TRBV7-6 to TRBJ1-6, with TRBD1 identical over 8 bases. The trim removed 0 bases at V and 10 bases at J, leaving 8 bases unmatched. Germline V gene lookup returns CDR1 SGHVS and CDR2 FNYEAQ. The CDR3 runs to 16 residues. CDR3 in amino acids: CASSLARGTGQSPLHF. The CDR3 DNA reads as TGTGCCAGCAGCTTAGCGAGGGGGACAGGACAGTCACCCCTCCACTTT.

The J gene is TRBJ1-2, the V gene TRBV7-2; 12 bases are shared with TRBD1. Germline V lookup: CDR1 SGHTA, CDR2 FQGNSA. The CDR3 totals 15 residues. Trimming removed 5 bases from V and 7 bases from J; junction bases left unmatched: 8. The CDR3 sequence is CASSGTGTGGSGYTF. In nucleotides, the CDR3 is TGTGCCAGCAGCGGCACCGGGACAGGGGGCAGTGGCTACACCTTC. Drawing the rest from reference TRBV7-2 and TRBJ1-2, the complete variable domain is GAGVSQSPSNKVTEKGKDVELRCDPISGHTALYWYRQSLGQGLEFLIYFQGNSAPDKSGLPSDRFSAERTGGSVSTLTIQRTQQEDSAVYLCASSGTGTGGSGYTFGSGTRLTVV.

CDR3 bases: TGTGCCAGCAGCTTAGTTGGCTTGGTCGGGGACGAGCAGTACTTC. Its translation: CASSLVGLVGDEQYF. This chain connects TRBV11-2 to TRBJ2-7; a possible D gene is TRBD2 (5 bases). The CDR3 is 15 amino acids. Germline-derived CDR1 and CDR2 are SGHAT and FQNNGV. The V end was cut by 1 base, the J end by 5 bases, with 15 bases between.